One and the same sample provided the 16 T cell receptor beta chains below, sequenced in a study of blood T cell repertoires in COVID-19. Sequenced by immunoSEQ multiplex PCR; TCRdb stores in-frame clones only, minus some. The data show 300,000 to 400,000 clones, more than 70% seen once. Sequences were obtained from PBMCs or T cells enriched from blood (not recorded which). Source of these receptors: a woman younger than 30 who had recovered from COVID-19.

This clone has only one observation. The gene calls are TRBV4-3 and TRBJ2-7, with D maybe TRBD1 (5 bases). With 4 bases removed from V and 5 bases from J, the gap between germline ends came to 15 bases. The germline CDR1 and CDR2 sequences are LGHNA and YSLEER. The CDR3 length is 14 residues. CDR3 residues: CASSPNSGFDEQYF. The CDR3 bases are TGCGCCAGCAGCCCCAACTCAGGGTTCGACGAGCAGTACTTC.

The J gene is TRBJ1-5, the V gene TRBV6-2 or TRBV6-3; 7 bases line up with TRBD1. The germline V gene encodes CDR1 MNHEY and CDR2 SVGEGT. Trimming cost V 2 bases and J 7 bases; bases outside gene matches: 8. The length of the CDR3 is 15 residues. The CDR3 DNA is TGTGCCAGCAGTTACCGGACCCAAGGGGGCCAGCCCCAGCATTTT. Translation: CASSYRTQGGQPQHF.

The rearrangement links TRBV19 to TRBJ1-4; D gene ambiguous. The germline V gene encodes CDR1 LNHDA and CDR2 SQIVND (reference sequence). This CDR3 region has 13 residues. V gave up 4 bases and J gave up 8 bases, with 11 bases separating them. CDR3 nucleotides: TGTGCCAGTAGTAGCCTGGGGAGGGAAAAACTGTTTTTT. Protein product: CASSSLGREKLFF.

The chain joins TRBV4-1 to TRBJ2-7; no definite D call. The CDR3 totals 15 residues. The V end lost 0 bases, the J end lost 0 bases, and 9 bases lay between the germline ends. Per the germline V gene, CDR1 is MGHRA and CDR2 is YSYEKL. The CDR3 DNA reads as TGCGCCAGCAGCCAAGAAATGAGATCCTCCTACGAGCAGTACTTC. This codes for CASSQEMRSSYEQYF.

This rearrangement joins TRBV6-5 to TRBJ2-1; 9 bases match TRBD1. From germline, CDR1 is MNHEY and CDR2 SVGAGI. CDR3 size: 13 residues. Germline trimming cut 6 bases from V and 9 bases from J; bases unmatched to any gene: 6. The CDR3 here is CASSRGQGPEQFF. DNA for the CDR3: TGTGCCAGCAGCCGGGGACAGGGCCCTGAGCAGTTCTTC.

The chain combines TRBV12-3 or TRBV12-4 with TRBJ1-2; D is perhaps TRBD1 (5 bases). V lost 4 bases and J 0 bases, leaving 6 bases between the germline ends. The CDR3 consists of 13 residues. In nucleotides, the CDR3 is TGTGCCAGCAGTTCGACAGCTAACTATGGCTACACCTTC. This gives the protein CASSSTANYGYTF.

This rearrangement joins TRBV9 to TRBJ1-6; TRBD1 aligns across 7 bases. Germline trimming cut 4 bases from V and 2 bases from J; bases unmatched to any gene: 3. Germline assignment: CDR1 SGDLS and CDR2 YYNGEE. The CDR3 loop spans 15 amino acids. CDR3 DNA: TGTGCCAGCAGCAGGACAGGAGCCTATAATTCACCCCTCCACTTT. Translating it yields CASSRTGAYNSPLHF. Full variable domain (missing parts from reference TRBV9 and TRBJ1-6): DSGVTQTPKHLITATGQRVTLRCSPRSGDLSVYWYQQSLDQGLQFLIQYYNGEERAKGNILERFSAQQFPDLHSELNLSSLELGDSALYFCASSRTGAYNSPLHFGNGTRLTVT.

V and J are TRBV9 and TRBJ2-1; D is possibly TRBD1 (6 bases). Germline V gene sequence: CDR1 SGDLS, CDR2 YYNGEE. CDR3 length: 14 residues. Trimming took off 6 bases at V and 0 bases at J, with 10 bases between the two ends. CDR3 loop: CASNTGSSYNEQFF. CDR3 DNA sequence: TGTGCCAGCAACACAGGGAGCTCCTACAATGAGCAGTTCTTC. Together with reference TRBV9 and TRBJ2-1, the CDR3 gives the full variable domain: DSGVTQTPKHLITATGQRVTLRCSPRSGDLSVYWYQQSLDQGLQFLIQYYNGEERAKGNILERFSAQQFPDLHSELNLSSLELGDSALYFCASNTGSSYNEQFFGPGTRLTVL.

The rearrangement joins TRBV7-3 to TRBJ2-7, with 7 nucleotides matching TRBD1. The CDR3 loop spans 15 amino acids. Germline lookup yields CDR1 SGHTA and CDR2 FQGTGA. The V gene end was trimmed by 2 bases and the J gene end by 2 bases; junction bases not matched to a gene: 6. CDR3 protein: CASSLSGDSPYEQYF. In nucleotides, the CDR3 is TGTGCCAGCAGCTTATCAGGGGACAGTCCCTACGAGCAGTACTTC.

For the CDR3, the DNA is TGTGCCAGCGGGCGGACAGCACAGGAGACCCAGTACTTC. Protein product: CASGRTAQETQYF. V gene TRBV28 combines with J gene TRBJ2-5; D may be TRBD1 (6 bases). V lost 8 bases and J 5 bases, leaving 15 bases between the germline ends. This CDR3 comprises 13 residues. In germline, CDR1 is MDHEN, CDR2 SYDVKM.

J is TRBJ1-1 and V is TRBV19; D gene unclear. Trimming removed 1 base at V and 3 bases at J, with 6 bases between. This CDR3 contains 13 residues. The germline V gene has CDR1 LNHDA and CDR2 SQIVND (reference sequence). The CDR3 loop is CASSIGGDTEAFF. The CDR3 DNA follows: TGTGCCAGTAGTATAGGAGGAGACACTGAAGCTTTCTTT. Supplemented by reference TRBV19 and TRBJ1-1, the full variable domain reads DGGITQSPKYLFRKEGQNVTLSCEQNLNHDAMYWYRQDPGQGLRLIYYSQIVNDFQKGDIAEGYSVSREKKESFPLTVTSAQKNPTAFYLCASSIGGDTEAFFGQGTRLTVV.

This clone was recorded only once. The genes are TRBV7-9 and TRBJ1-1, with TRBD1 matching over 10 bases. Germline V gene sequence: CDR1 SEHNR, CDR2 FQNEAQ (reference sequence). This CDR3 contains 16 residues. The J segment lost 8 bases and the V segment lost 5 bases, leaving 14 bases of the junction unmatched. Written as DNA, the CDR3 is TGTGCCAGCAGCCGCCGGACAGGGGGACCCGCCGGGGAAGCTTTCTTT. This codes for CASSRRTGGPAGEAFF.

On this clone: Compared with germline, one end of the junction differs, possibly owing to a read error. CDR3 nucleotides: TGTGCAAGCATCGACTCCCACCCCGGCGAAGCTTTCTTT. It is translated as CASIDSHPGEAFF. The genes are TRBV6-5 and TRBJ1-1; no clear D. The CDR3 is made up of 13 amino acids. In germline, CDR1 is MNHEY, CDR2 SVGAGI.

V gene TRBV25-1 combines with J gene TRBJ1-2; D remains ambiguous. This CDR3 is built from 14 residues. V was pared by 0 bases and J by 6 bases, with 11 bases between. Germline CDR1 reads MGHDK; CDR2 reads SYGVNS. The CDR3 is CASSEYSGIDGYTF. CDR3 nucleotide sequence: TGTGCCAGCAGTGAATATTCGGGAATTGATGGCTACACCTTC.

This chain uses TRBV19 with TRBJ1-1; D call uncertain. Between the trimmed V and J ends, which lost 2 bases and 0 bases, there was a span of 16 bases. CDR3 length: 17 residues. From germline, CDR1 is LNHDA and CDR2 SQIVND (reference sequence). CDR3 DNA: TGTGCCAGTAGTATAACCGTACCGAGCCCTATGAACACTGAAGCTTTCTTT. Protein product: CASSITVPSPMNTEAFF.

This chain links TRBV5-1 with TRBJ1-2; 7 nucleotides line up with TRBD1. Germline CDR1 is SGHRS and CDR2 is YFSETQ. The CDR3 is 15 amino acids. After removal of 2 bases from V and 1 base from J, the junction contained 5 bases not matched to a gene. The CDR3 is CASSFGDSHNYGYTF. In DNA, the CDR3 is TGCGCCAGCAGCTTCGGGGACAGCCATAACTATGGCTACACCTTC.